This T cell receptor beta chain was profiled in a study of cytomegalovirus exposure and HLA in healthy donors. Regarding the study as a whole: TCR clusters originating in the first cohort tended to co-occur in the roughly 120 validation repertoires, according to a later analysis. The study put some 150 TCR beta chains on its list as cytomegalovirus-associated.

Per germline, CDR1 MNHEY and CDR2 SMNVEV (reference sequence). The CDR3 contains 16 residues. V dropped 2 bases and J dropped 4; count of bases not matched to a gene: 8. A word on this clone: What it binds is not known.

Repertoires were generated with immunoSEQ multiplex PCR, while TCRdb's copy carries only in-frame clones and drops some. This sample has roughly 300,000 clones, with 86% found just once. The sequence derives from a woman younger than 30 in good health and CMV-seronegative. The sample consisted of PBMCs. The chain combines TRBV27 with TRBJ2-3, with 8 bases lining up with TRBD1. The DNA of the CDR3 is TGTGCCAGCAGTTTAGCAGGGGGCGAGTTGTCAGATACGCAGTATTTT. It translates to CASSLAGGELSDTQYF.